The sequence of this TCR beta chain was determined in a study of response to subunit inactivated influenza vaccine. TCRdb recomputed calls from the RT-PCR reads with MiXCR, one row per CDR3 protein. Counted here are about 500,000 distinct CDR3 sequences, 16% occurring once; the ten biggest clones make up 2.5% to 3.5%. This clonotype has a handful of counts. Its antigen is undetermined. Germline assignment: CDR1 SNHLY and CDR2 FYNNEI. V lost 2 bases and J 2 bases, leaving 6 bases between the germline ends. CDR3 length: 14 residues. The study, taken as a whole, reports: Authors suggested each seasonal flu vaccination may recruit only limited numbers of new T cells.

This TCR came from a man between 50 and 70 years old who received an inactivated influenza vaccine. The sample was CD4+ T cells sorted from PBMCs, taken less than 30 months after vaccination. The genes are TRBV2 and TRBJ2-2, with D unclear. DNA of the CDR3: TGTGCCAGCAGTGAAATCAGAAACACCGGGGAGCTGTTTTTT. The encoded protein is CASSEIRNTGELFF.